This paragraph covers one T cell receptor (beta chain) sequence. In the source study's methods: Reference gene primer amplification gave nucleated cell count estimates. Only in-frame clones appear in the TCRdb table, and some are missing; sequencing was by immunoSEQ multiplex PCR. That table is the source of V, J and clone size, and D and trimming were worked out from the DNA. The top ten clones hold approximately 15% of a sample with 200,000 or so clones, around three quarters of them seen once. The sample is drawn from a study of blood T cell repertoires in COVID-19. Turning to the study itself: Collection of acute and convalescent COVID-19 samples took place in the United States, Italy and Spain. T cells, B-cell-depleted T cells, or PBMCs provided the cDNA or gDNA that served as material.

CDR1 and CDR2 from the germline V gene are SNHLY and FYNNEI. CDR3 size: 15 residues. The V end lost 10 bases, the J end lost 10 bases, and 26 bases lay between the germline ends. Material: peripheral blood. The chain couples TRBV2 to TRBJ2-1; perhaps TRBD2 as D (6 bases). This TCR came from a man aged 55 to 69 with active or convalescent COVID-19. The CDR3 sequence: CATQAGQGRVEEQFF. The CDR3 nucleotides read TGTGCCACCCAGGCGGGGCAGGGCAGGGTCGAGGAGCAGTTCTTC.